These 17 T cell receptor beta chains originate from one sample sequenced in a study of cytomegalovirus exposure and HLA in healthy donors. Method: immunoSEQ multiplex PCR; TCRdb's copy keeps in-frame clones and lacks some. The repertoire consists of over 85,000 clones, with approximately 88% occurring once and the leading ten covering about 1.5%. The specimen was PBMCs. These receptors all stem from a woman between 25 and 40 years old in good health and CMV-seropositive.

The sample holds one count of this clone. V is TRBV6-6 and J is TRBJ1-1; D is unclear. The ends were cut back, 5 bases at V and 3 bases at J, with 7 bases in the middle. The CDR3 has 12 residues. CDR1 and CDR2 from the germline V gene are MNHNY and SVGAGI (reference sequence). The CDR3 sequence: CASSVGDTEAFF. In nucleotides, the CDR3 is TGTGCCAGCAGTGTCGGGGACACTGAAGCTTTCTTT.

This sequence joins TRBV14 and TRBJ2-3; TRBD1 is a possible D gene (5 bases). V lost 3 bases, J lost 4 bases, and 8 bases lay in between. The CDR3 length is 13 residues. CDR1 SGHDN and CDR2 FVKESK come from the germline V gene. This CDR3 reads CASSQGPSDTQYF. CDR3 bases: TGTGCCAGCAGCCAGGGGCCCTCAGATACGCAGTATTTT.

V usage is TRBV6-5 and J usage is TRBJ2-7, with TRBD2 as a possible D gene (5 bases). The germline V and J ends were trimmed by 5 bases and 6 bases, with 11 bases remaining between them. CDR3 length equals 12 residues. The germline gives CDR1 MNHEY, CDR2 SVGAGI. The DNA of the CDR3 is TGTGCCAGCAGTAACTACCGGGGCGAGCAGTACTTC. As protein: CASSNYRGEQYF.

This sequence joins TRBV13 and TRBJ2-1; 8 positions agree with TRBD2. The trim removed 5 bases at V and 6 bases at J, leaving 6 bases unmatched. The germline gives CDR1 PRHDT, CDR2 FYEKMQ (reference sequence). The CDR3 is made up of 14 amino acids. CDR3 protein: CASSLRTSRNEQFF. The CDR3 DNA follows: TGTGCCAGCAGCCTGCGGACTAGCCGCAATGAGCAGTTCTTC.

This chain links TRBV5-1 with TRBJ1-2; possibly TRBD1 for D (6 bases). The CDR3 has 15 residues. Trimming cost V 5 bases and J 0 bases, with 14 bases left between them. Looked up from germline, CDR1 is SGHRS and CDR2 is YFSETQ. The CDR3 sequence: CASSRSQGPNYGYTF. Written as DNA, the CDR3 is TGCGCCAGCAGTAGATCACAGGGACCTAACTATGGCTACACCTTC.

The chain is built from TRBV30 and TRBJ1-3; TRBD1 is a possible D gene (5 bases). CDR1 is GTSNPN, CDR2 SVGIG, per germline (reference sequence). Trimming cost V 0 bases and J 0 bases, with 21 bases left between them. The CDR3 covers 19 residues. For the CDR3, the DNA is TGTGCCTGGAGTGTACTTCCAGGGAGGGCAGGAATCTCTGGAAACACCATATATTTT. Translating gives CAWSVLPGRAGISGNTIYF. Looking up the rest from reference TRBV30 and TRBJ1-3 gives the full variable domain: SQTIHQWPATLVQPVGSPLSLECTVEGTSNPNLYWYRQAAGRGLQLLFYSVGIGQISSEVPQNLSASRPQDRQFILSSKKLLLSDSGFYLCAWSVLPGRAGISGNTIYFGEGSWLTVV.

The V call is TRBV2, the J call TRBJ2-7; D might be TRBD2 (6 bases). V lost 5 bases and J lost 2, with 16 bases in between. Per the germline V gene, CDR1 is SNHLY and CDR2 is FYNNEI. CDR3 length: 15 amino acids. DNA of the CDR3: TGTGCCAGCAGTAACCCCCGGGCGGGAACCTACGAGCAGTACTTC. Residues: CASSNPRAGTYEQYF.

The CDR3: CASHFADTQYF. The CDR3 DNA reads TGTGCCAGCCACTTCGCGGATACGCAGTATTTT. The chain employs TRBV6-6 and TRBJ2-3; D is unresolved. The CDR3 is made up of 11 amino acids. Germline CDR1 is MNHNY and CDR2 is SVGAGI (reference sequence). V was clipped by 8 bases and J by 6 bases, with 9 bases between them.

The count of this clone is one. This sequence joins TRBV7-9 and TRBJ2-1; 7 bases are a match to TRBD2. The germline CDR1 and CDR2 sequences are SEHNR and FQNEAQ (reference sequence). The junction had 6 bases not matched to a gene; V was cut back by 6 bases and J by 4 bases. The CDR3 spans 14 residues. Here the CDR3 reads CASSLWDYYNEQFF. CDR3 nucleotides: TGTGCCAGCAGTCTATGGGACTATTACAATGAGCAGTTCTTC.

V is TRBV18 and J is TRBJ2-7; possibly TRBD2 for D (5 bases). From germline, CDR1 is KGHSH and CDR2 LQKENI. V lost 0 bases to trimming and J lost 7 bases, with 7 bases between them. The CDR3 extends over 12 amino acids. The CDR3 protein is CASSPPSGEQYF. The CDR3 region has the DNA TGTGCCAGCTCACCACCGTCGGGAGAGCAGTACTTC.

This chain connects TRBV18 to TRBJ1-1; a weak D match, TRBD1 (5 bases). Germline V gene sequence: CDR1 KGHSH, CDR2 LQKENI. The ends were cut back, 2 bases at V and 7 bases at J, with 11 bases in the middle. The CDR3 length is 13 residues. This CDR3 reads CASSPKDNLEAFF. The DNA of the CDR3 is TGTGCCAGCTCACCAAAGGACAACCTTGAAGCTTTCTTT.

This chain connects TRBV14 to TRBJ2-7; 7 positions agree with TRBD2. CDR1 and CDR2 from the germline V gene are SGHDN and FVKESK. With 4 bases clipped from V and 2 bases from J, the junction kept 8 bases outside the gene matches. CDR3 length: 15 amino acids. CDR3 nucleotides: TGTGCCAGCAGCCTGCTGAGCGGGACCGCCTACGAGCAGTACTTC. This translates into CASSLLSGTAYEQYF.

CDR3 loop: CASSAGGYEQFF. The CDR3 nucleotides are TGTGCCAGCAGCGCCGGGGGATATGAGCAGTTCTTC. The V and J genes are TRBV6-1 and TRBJ2-1; possibly TRBD2 for D (6 bases). With 6 bases removed from V and 8 bases from J, the gap between germline ends came to 11 bases. CDR1 and CDR2 from the germline V gene are MNHNS and SASEGT. CDR3 length: 12 residues.

The CDR3 spells CASSFQGTTSYEQYF. The CDR3 DNA reads TGTGCCAGCAGCTTTCAGGGGACTACCTCCTACGAGCAGTACTTC. The V call is TRBV7-9, the J call TRBJ2-7, with a tentative D call TRBD2 (7 bases). Germline loops: CDR1 SEHNR, CDR2 FQNEAQ (reference sequence). V shed 3 bases and J shed 0 bases, with 12 bases lying between them. This CDR3 has 15 residues.

The gene calls are TRBV6-5 and TRBJ1-6; D gene unclear. Germline assignment: CDR1 MNHEY and CDR2 SVGAGI. CDR3 length equals 14 residues. V lost 3 bases to trimming and J lost 8 bases, with 11 bases between them. The CDR3 coding sequence is TGTGCCAGCAGTTATTGGGGAGAGGATTCACCCCTCCACTTT. As protein: CASSYWGEDSPLHF.

DNA for the CDR3: TGTGCCAGCAGCCAATTGGGACAGGGGGCCTACGAGCAGTACTTC. Protein product: CASSQLGQGAYEQYF. This chain joins TRBV16 and TRBJ2-7, with TRBD1 matching 11 bases. This CDR3 is 15 amino acids long. J gave up 2 bases and V 1 base, and 1 base lay outside the gene matches. CDR1 is KGHSY and CDR2 is FQNENV in the germline V gene.

CDR3 nucleotides: TGCAGCGTCAACGTAGACAGGGAAGGTGTGGGGGAGCTGTTTTTT. The encoded protein is CSVNVDREGVGELFF. The chain employs TRBV29-1 and TRBJ2-2; 7 bases align to TRBD1. This CDR3 spans 15 amino acids. Germline CDR1 reads SQVTM; CDR2 reads ANQGSEA. V shed 6 bases and J 8 bases; nucleotides not matched to a gene: 15.